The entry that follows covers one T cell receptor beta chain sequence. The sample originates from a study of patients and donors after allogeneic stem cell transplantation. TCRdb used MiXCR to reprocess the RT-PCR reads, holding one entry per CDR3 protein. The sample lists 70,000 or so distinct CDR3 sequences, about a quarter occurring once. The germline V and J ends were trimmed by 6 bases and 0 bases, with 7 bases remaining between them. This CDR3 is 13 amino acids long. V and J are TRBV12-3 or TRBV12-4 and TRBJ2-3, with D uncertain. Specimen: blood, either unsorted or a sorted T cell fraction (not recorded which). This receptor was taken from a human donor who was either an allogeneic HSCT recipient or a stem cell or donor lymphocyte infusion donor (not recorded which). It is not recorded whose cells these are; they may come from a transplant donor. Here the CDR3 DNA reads TGTGCCAGCAGGAAGACTAGCACAGATACGCAGTATTTT. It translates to CASRKTSTDTQYF.